The rows below give T cell receptor beta chains drawn from one sample of a study of blood T cells in healthy people across ages. A single record per CDR3 protein comes from TCRdb applying MiXCR to the 5' RACE reads. The table has about 1,400,000 distinct CDR3 sequences, around 59% seen once; the top ten hold 5% to 7%. What was sequenced was blood. Receptors were obtained from a man between 18 and 29 years old in good health. The CDR3 runs from the conserved cysteine through the conserved F or W.

TRBV20-1 | CSAIGQVRTDTQYF
TRBV20-1 | CSARDSPRGANVLTF
TRBV20-1 | CSAPGGRSSYTDTQYF
TRBV29-1 | CSVDGQGIGIQYF
TRBV27 | CASSSLGGPKGTEAFF
TRBV10-3 | CAISDFGRGTDTQYF
TRBV5-6 | CASSFRSRGDGYTF
TRBV6-4 | CASSDSGHRTQYF
TRBV29-1 | CSGLPWGYRQETQYF
TRBV12-3/TRBV12-4 | CASSSFLMSGSRNEQFF
TRBV6-2/TRBV6-3 | CASSWTPRSRGVEQYF
TRBV12-3/TRBV12-4 | CASSSSGLNNSPLHF
TRBV7-2 | CASSSGGTSYNEQFF
TRBV3-1 | CASSPTGISTDTQYF
TRBV7-9 | CASRGSEQFF
TRBV2 | CASSRGRYNEQFF
TRBV24-1 | CATSIGGKQFF
TRBV27 | CASSLSGDSYNEQYF
TRBV7-9 | CASSPQVAEQFF
TRBV12-3/TRBV12-4 | CASTSKLVPGANVLTF
TRBV7-2 | CASSRIRASGSPLHF
TRBV20-1 | CSARRSLQDEKLFF
TRBV11-1 | CASSLPRGASWISSYNEQYF
TRBV15 | CATSGGGVYQETQYF
TRBV20-1 | CSALSPKGPPQHF
TRBV6-6 | CASSTTGSTDTQYF
TRBV18 | CASSPRAGLAGNNEQYF
TRBV2 | CASRGDRGQRLYTGELFF
TRBV27 | CASSLSGPGGAEAFF
TRBV7-9 | CASSSPGRGDAGIQYF
TRBV5-1 | CASSLAGADDGYTF
TRBV3-1 | CASSQEIISIHEQFF
TRBV15 | CATSRVIRSGEQFF
TRBV6-5 | CASSYSSLGETQYF
TRBV11-2 | CASSLTDRSSYEQYF
TRBV29-1 | CSVANSYNEQFF
TRBV15 | CATRDRAMGYTF
TRBV5-1 | CASSAGGGWVYNEQFF
TRBV29-1 | CSVAPPGHQEAQYF
TRBV9 | CASSVGGSVEETQYF
TRBV4-1 | CASSQDRRGGLTGTQYF
TRBV12-3/TRBV12-4 | CASSFSRVGEQFF
TRBV7-8 | CASSLAVVGNQPQHF
TRBV7-9 | CASSETVGNSPLHF
TRBV2 | CASSELPRESNQPQHF
TRBV14 | CASSSTGTNGYTF
TRBV5-1 | CASSLAVRSSYNEQFF
TRBV10-3 | CAISESGSGTYNEQYF
TRBV18 | CASSEGTTRIYEQYF
TRBV2 | CAINRLNNEKLFF
TRBV27 | CASSRAGGSEKLFF
TRBV29-1 | CSVTGRANEKLFF
TRBV5-1 | CASSVDRVGNTIYF
TRBV4-1 | CASSQVPFTDTQYF
TRBV28 | CASSLRVVYEQYF
TRBV10-3 | CAISERRDYDNEQFF
TRBV5-1 | CASSRASGEDTQYF
TRBV29-1 | CSVAPGQGGETQYF
TRBV6-1 | CATDRGPLEQYF
TRBV29-1 | CSVIGTGGYEQYF